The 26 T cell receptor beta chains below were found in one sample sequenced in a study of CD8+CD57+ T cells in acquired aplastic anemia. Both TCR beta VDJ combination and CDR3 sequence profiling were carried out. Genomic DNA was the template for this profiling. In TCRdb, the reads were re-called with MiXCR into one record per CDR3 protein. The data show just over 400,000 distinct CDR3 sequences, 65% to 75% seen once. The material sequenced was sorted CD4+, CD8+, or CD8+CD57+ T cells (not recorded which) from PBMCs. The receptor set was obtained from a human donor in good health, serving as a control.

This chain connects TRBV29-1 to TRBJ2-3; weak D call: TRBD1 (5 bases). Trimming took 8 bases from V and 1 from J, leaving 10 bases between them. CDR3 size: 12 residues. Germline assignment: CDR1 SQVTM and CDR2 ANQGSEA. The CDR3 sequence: CSTDSGTDTQYF. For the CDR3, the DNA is TGCAGCACCGACAGCGGCACAGATACGCAGTATTTT.

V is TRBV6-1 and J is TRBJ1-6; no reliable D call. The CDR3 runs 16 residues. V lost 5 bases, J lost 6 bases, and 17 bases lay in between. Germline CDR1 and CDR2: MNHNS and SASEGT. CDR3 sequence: CASSLSNHLLNSPLHF. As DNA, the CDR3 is TGTGCCAGCAGTTTATCGAATCACCTACTTAATTCACCCCTCCACTTT.

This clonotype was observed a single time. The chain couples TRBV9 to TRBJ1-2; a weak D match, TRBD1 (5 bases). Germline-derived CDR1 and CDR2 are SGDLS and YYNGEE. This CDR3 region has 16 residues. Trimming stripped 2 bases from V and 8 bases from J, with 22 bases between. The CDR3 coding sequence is TGTGCCAGCAGCGTTCTTGCGGGGGTGGGTCTGAACGGCTACACCTTC. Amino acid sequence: CASSVLAGVGLNGYTF.

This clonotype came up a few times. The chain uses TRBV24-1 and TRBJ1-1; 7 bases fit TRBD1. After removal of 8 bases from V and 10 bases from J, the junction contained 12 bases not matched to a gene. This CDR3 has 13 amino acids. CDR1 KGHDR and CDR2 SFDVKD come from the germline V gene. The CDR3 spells CATMGQTGRRAFF. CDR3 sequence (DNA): TGTGCCACCATGGGCCAGACAGGGAGGCGAGCTTTCTTT.

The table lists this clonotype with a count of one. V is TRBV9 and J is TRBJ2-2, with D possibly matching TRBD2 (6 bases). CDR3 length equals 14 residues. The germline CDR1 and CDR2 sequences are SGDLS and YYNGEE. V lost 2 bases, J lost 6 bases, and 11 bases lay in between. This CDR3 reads CASSVSGDSGELFF. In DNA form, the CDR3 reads TGTGCCAGCAGCGTGTCGGGGGATTCCGGGGAGCTGTTTTTT.

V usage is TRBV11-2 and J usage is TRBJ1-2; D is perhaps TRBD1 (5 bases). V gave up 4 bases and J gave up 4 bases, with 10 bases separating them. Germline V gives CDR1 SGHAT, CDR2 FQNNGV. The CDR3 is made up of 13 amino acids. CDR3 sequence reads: CASSSQGIYGYTF. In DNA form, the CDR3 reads TGTGCCAGCAGCTCTCAGGGAATCTATGGCTACACCTTC.

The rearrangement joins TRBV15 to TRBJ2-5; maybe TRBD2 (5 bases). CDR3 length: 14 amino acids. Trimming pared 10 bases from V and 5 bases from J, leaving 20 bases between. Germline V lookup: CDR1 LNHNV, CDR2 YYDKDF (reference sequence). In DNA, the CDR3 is TGTGCCAGCGGCGCCCGAGGGATGCGGGAGACCCAGTACTTC. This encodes CASGARGMRETQYF.

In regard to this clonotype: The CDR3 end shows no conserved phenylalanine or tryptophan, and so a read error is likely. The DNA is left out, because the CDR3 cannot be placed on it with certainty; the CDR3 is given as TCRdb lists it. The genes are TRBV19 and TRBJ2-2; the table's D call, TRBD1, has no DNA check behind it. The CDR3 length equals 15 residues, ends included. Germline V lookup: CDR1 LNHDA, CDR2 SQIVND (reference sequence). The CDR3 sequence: CASSLGQPNTEAFFV.

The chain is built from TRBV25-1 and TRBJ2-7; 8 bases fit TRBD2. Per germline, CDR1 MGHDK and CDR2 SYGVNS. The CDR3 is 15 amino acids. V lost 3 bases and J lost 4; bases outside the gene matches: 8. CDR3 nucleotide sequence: TGTGCCAGCAGTGACGGGGCGGGGGGTCGTTACGAGCAGTACTTC. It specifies CASSDGAGGRYEQYF.

The CDR3 is CASSDGYREAGHHF. The CDR3 DNA reads as TGTGCCAGCAGCGACGGCTATAGGGAGGCGGGACATCATTTT. The chain is built from TRBV9 and TRBJ1-5, with a weak D call TRBD1 (6 bases). This CDR3 comprises 14 residues. Trimming cost V 3 bases and J 16 bases, with 23 bases left between them. Germline assignment: CDR1 SGDLS and CDR2 YYNGEE.

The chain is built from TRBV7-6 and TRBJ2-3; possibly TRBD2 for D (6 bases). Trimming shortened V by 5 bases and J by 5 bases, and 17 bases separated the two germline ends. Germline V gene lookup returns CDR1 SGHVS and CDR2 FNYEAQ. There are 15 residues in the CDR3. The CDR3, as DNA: TGTGCCAGCAGCCGGGGAGAGGAGGGTCAAGATACGCAGTATTTT. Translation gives CASSRGEEGQDTQYF.

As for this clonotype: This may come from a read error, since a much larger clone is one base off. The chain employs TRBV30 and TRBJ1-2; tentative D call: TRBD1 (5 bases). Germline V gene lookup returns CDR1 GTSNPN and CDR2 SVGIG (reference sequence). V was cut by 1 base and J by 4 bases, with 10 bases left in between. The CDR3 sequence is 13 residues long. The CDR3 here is CAWSAPGTYGYTF. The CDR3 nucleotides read TGTGCCTGGAGTGCACCAGGGACCTATGGCTACACCTTC.

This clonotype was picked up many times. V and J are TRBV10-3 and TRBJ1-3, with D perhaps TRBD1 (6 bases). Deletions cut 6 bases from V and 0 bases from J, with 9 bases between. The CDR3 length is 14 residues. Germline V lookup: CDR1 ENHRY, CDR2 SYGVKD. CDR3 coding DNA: TGTGCCATCAGGGACAGCAACTCTGGAAACACCATATATTTT. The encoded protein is CAIRDSNSGNTIYF.

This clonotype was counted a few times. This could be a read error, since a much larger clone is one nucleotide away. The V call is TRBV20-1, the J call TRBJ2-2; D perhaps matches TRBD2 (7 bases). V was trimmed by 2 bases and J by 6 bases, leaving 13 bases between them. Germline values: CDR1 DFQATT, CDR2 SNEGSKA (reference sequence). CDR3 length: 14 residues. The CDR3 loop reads CSARRDGGPGELFF. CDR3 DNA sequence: TGCAGTGCTAGACGGGACGGGGGGCCCGGGGAGCTGTTTTTT.

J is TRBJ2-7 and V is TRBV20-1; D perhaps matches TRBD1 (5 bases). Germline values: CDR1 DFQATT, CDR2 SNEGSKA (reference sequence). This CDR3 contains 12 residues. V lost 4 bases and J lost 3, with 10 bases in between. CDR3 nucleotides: TGCAGTGCTACCCAGGGTTTCTACGAGCAGTACTTC. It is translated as CSATQGFYEQYF.

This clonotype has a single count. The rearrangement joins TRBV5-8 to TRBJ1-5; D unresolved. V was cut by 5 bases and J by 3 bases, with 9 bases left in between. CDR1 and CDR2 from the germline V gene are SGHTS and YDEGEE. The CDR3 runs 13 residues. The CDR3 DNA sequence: TGTGCCAGCAGTACCTGGACCAATCAGCCCCAGCATTTT. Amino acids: CASSTWTNQPQHF.

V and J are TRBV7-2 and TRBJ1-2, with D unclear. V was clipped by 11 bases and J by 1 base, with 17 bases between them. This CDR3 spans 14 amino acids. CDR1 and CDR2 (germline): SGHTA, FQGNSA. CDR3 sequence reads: CAGSSRRSNYGYTF. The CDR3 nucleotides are TGTGCCGGAAGCTCTCGTAGAAGTAACTATGGCTACACCTTC.

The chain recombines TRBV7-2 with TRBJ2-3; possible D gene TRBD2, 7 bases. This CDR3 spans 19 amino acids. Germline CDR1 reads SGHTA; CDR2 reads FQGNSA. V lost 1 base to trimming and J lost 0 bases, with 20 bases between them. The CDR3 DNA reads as TGTGCCAGCAGCTTAGTTGGGGCAGAGGGGGGGCCCAGCACAGATACGCAGTATTTT. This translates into CASSLVGAEGGPSTDTQYF.

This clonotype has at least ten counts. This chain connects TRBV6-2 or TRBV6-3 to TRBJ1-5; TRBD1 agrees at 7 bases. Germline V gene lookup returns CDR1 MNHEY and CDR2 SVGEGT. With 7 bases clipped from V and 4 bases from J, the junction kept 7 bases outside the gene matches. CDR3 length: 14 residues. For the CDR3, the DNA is TGTGCCAGCAACCAAGACAGGGCGAATCAGCCCCAGCATTTT. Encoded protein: CASNQDRANQPQHF.

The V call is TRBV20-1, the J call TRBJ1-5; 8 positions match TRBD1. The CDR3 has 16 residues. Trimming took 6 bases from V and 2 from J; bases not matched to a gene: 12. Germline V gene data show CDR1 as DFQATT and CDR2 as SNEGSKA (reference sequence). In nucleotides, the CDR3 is TGCAGTGCCGGGACAGGTACAGATAATCGCAATCAGCCCCAGCATTTT. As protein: CSAGTGTDNRNQPQHF.

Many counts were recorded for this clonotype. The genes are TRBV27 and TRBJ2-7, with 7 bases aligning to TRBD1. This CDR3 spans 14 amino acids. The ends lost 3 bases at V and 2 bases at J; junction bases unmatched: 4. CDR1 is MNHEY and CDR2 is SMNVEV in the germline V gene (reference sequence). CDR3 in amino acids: CASSLTGPPYEQYF. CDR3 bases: TGTGCCAGCAGTTTGACAGGGCCCCCCTACGAGCAGTACTTC.

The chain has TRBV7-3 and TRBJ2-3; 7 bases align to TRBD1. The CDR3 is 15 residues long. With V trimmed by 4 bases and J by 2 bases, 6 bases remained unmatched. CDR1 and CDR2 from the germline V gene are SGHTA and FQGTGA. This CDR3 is CASSSDRSSTDTQYF. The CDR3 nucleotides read TGTGCCAGCAGCTCGGACAGGTCTTCCACAGATACGCAGTATTTT.

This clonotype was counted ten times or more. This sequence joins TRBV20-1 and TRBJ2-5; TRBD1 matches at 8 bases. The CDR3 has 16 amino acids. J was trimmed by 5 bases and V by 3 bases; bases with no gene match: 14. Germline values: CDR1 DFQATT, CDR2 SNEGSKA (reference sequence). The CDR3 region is CSASGQGGLGWETQYF. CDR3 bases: TGCAGTGCTAGCGGACAGGGCGGGTTGGGATGGGAGACCCAGTACTTC.

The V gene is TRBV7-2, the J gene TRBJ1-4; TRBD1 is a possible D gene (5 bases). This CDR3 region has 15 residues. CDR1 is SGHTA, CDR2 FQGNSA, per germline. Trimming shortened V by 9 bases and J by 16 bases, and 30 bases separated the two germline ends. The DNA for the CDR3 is TGTGCCAGTAGTACTACTAGCGGGGGTTATAACGGGGAGTTTTTT. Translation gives CASSTTSGGYNGEFF.

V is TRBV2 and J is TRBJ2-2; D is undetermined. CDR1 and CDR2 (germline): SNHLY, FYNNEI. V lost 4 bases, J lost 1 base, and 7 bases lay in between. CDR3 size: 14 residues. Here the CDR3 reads CASSGSENTGELFF. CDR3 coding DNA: TGTGCCAGCAGTGGGTCAGAGAACACCGGGGAGCTGTTTTTT.

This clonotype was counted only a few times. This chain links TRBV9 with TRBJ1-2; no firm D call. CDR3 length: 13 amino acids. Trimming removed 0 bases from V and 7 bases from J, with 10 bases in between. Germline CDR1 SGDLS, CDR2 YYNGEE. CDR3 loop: CASSVGIGSGYTF. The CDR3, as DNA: TGTGCCAGCAGCGTAGGGATAGGGTCTGGCTACACCTTC.